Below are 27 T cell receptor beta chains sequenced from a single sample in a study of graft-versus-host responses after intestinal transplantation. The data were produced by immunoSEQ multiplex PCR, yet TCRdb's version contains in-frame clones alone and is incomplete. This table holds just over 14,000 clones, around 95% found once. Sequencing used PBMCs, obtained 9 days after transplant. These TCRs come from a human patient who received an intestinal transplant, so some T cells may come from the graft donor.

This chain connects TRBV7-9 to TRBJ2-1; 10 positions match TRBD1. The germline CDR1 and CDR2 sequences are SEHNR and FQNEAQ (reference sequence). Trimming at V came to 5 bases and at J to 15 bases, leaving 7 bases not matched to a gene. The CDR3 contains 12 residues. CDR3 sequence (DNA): TGTGCCAGCAGCCTAGGGACAGGGGAGGCGTTCTTC. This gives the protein CASSLGTGEAFF. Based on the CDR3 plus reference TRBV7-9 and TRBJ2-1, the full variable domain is DTGVSQNPRHKITKRGQNVTFRCDPISEHNRLYWYRQTLGQGPEFLTYFQNEAQLEKSRLLSDRFSAERPKGSFSTLEIQRTEQGDSAMYLCASSLGTGEAFFGPGTRLTVL.

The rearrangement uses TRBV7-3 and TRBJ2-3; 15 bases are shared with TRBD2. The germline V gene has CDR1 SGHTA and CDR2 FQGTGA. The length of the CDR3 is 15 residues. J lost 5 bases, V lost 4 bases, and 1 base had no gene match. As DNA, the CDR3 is TGTGCCAGCAGCTGGACTAGCGGGAGGGGAGATACGCAGTATTTT. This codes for CASSWTSGRGDTQYF.

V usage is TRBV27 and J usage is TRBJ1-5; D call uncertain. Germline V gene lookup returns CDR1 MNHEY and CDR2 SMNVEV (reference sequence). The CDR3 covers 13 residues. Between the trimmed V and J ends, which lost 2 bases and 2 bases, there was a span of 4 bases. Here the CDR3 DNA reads TGTGCCAGCAGTTTAAAAGGCAATCAGCCCCAGCATTTT. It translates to CASSLKGNQPQHF.

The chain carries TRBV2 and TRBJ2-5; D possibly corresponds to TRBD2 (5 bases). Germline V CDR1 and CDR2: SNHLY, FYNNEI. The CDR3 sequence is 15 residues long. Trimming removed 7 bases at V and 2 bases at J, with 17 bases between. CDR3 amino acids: CASMARGRPQETQYF. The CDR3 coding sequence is TGTGCCAGCATGGCCCGAGGGCGGCCACAAGAGACCCAGTACTTC.

CDR3 in amino acids: CASSDSWEGIQYF. In DNA form, the CDR3 reads TGTGCCAGCAGTGACTCGTGGGAGGGTATTCAGTACTTC. The chain has TRBV6-4 and TRBJ2-4; TRBD2 aligns across 7 bases. Losses at the gene ends were 0 bases for V and 10 bases for J; bases not matched to a gene: 3. Germline V lookup: CDR1 MRHNA, CDR2 SNTAGT. The CDR3 spans 13 residues.

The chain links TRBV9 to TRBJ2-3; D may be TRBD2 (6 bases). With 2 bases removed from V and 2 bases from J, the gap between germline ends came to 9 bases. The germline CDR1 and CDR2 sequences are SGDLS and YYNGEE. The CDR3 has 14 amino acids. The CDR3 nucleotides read TGTGCCAGCAGCGTCGAGCGGGCCACAGATACGCAGTATTTT. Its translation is CASSVERATDTQYF.

The CDR3 protein is CASSLSVFNEQFF. The CDR3 coding sequence is TGTGCCAGCAGTTTAAGTGTCTTCAATGAGCAGTTCTTC. The chain couples TRBV27 to TRBJ2-1, with D uncertain. V lost 2 bases and J 6 bases, leaving 8 bases between the germline ends. The V gene's germline CDR1 is MNHEY and CDR2 SMNVEV (reference sequence). CDR3 length: 13 amino acids.

CDR3 sequence reads: CASSLAGQPQHF. CDR3 nucleotides: TGTGCCAGCAGTTTGGCGGGACAGCCCCAGCATTTT. This sequence joins TRBV28 and TRBJ1-5; the D is unclear. There are 12 residues in the CDR3. The germline V gene has CDR1 MDHEN and CDR2 SYDVKM. The V and J ends lost 3 bases and 7 bases respectively, with 7 bases between them.

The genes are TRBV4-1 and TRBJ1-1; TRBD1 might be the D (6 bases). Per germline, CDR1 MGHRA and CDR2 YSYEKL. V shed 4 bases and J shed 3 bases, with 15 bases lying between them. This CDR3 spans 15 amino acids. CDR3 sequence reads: CASSPRWGADTEAFF. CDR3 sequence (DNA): TGCGCCAGCAGCCCTCGTTGGGGGGCGGACACTGAAGCTTTCTTT.

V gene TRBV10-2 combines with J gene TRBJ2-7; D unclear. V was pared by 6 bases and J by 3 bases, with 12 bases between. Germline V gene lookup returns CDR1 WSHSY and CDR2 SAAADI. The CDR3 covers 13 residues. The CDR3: CASRPTTVYEQYF. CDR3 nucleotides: TGCGCCAGCAGACCGACGACGGTCTACGAGCAGTACTTC.

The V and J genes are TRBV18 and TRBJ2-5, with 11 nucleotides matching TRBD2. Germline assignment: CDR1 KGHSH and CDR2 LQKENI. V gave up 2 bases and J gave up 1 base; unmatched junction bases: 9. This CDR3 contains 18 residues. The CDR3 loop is CASSPGLAGGWGQETQYF. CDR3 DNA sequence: TGTGCCAGCTCACCAGGGCTAGCGGGAGGATGGGGCCAAGAGACCCAGTACTTC. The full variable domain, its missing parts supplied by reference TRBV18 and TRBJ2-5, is NAGVMQNPRHLVRRRGQEARLRCSPMKGHSHVYWYRQLPEEGLKFMVYLQKENIIDESGMPKERFSAEFPKEGPSILRIQQVVRGDSAAYFCASSPGLAGGWGQETQYFGPGTRLLVL.

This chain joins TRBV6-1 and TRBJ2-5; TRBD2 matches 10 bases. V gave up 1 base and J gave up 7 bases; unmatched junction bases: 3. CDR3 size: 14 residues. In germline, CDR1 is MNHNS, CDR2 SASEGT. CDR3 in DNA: TGTGCCAGCAGTGAAGGGAGACTAGCGGGGACCCAGTACTTC. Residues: CASSEGRLAGTQYF.

CDR3 in DNA: TGTGCCAGCAGCTCCGGCGGGGGGCCCCGAGAGACCCAGTACTTC. This sequence encodes CASSSGGGPRETQYF. The J gene is TRBJ2-5, the V gene TRBV13, with TRBD2 matching over 8 bases. Germline V gives CDR1 PRHDT, CDR2 FYEKMQ (reference sequence). The CDR3 runs 15 residues. Trimming removed 4 bases from V and 4 bases from J; junction bases left unmatched: 8.

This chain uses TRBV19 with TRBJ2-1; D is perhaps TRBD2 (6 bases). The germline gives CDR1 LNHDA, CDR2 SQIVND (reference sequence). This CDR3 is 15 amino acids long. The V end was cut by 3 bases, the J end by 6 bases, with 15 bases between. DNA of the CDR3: TGTGCCAGTAGTATCATAGCTGCGGGAATCAATGAGCAGTTCTTC. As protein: CASSIIAAGINEQFF.

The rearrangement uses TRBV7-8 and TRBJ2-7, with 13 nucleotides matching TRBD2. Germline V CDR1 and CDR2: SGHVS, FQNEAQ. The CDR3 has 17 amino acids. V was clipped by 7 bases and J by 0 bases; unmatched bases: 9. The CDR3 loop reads CASTGTSGNRSSYEQYF. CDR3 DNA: TGTGCCAGCACAGGGACTAGCGGGAATCGGAGCTCCTACGAGCAGTACTTC. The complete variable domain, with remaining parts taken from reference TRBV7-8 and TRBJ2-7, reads GAGVSQSPRYKVAKRGQDVALRCDPISGHVSLFWYQQALGQGPEFLTYFQNEAQLDKSGLPSDRFFAERPEGSVSTLKIQRTQQEDSAVYLCASTGTSGNRSSYEQYFGPGTRLTVT.

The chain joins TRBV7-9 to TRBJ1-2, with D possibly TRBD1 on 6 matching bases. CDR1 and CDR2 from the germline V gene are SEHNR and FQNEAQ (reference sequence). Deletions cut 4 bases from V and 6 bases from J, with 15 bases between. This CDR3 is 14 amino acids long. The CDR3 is CASSSLTGTDGYTF. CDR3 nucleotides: TGTGCCAGCAGCTCCCTGACAGGTACTGATGGCTACACCTTC.

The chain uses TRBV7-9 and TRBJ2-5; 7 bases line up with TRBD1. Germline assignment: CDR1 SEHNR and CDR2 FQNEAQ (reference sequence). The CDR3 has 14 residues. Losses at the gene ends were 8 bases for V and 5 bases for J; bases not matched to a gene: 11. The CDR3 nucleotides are TGTGCCAGCCGCAGGGACAGAAGGGGGGAGACCCAGTACTTC. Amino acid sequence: CASRRDRRGETQYF.

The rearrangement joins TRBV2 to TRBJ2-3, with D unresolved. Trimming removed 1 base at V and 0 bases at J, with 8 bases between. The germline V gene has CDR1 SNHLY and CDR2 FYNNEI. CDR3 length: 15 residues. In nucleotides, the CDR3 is TGTGCCAGCAGTGAAGTACGGCTGAGCACAGATACGCAGTATTTT. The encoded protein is CASSEVRLSTDTQYF.

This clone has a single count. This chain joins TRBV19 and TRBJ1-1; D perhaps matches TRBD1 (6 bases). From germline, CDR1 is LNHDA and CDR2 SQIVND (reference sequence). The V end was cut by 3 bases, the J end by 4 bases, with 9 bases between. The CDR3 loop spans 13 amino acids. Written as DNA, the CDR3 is TGTGCCAGTAGTATTTGGGGGGCCACTGAAGCTTTCTTT. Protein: CASSIWGATEAFF. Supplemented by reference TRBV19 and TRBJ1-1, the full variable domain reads DGGITQSPKYLFRKEGQNVTLSCEQNLNHDAMYWYRQDPGQGLRLIYYSQIVNDFQKGDIAEGYSVSREKKESFPLTVTSAQKNPTAFYLCASSIWGATEAFFGQGTRLTVV.

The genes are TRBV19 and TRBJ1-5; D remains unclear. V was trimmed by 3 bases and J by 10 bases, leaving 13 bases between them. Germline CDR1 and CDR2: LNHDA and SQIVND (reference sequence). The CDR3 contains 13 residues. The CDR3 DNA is TGTGCCAGTAGTATCCGGACGAAGCGACCCCAGCATTTT. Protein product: CASSIRTKRPQHF.

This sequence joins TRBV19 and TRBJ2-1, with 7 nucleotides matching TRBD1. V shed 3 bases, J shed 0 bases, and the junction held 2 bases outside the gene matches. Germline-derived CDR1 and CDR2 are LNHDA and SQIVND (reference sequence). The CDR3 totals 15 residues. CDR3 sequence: CASSIRGSSYNEQFF. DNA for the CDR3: TGTGCCAGTAGTATCAGGGGGAGCTCCTACAATGAGCAGTTCTTC.

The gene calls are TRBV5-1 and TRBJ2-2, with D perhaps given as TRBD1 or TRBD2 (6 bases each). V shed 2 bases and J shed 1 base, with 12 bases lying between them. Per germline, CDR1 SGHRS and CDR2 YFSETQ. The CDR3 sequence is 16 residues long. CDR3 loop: CASSFLRGVNTGELFF. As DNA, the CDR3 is TGCGCCAGCAGCTTTCTAAGGGGGGTGAACACCGGGGAGCTGTTTTTT.

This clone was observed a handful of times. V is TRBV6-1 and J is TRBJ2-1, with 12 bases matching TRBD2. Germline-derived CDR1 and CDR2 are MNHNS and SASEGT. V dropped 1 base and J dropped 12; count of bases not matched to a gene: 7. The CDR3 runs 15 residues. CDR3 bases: TGTGCCAGCAGTGAAGTAGGACTAGCGGGATATCCGCAGTTCTTC. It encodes CASSEVGLAGYPQFF.

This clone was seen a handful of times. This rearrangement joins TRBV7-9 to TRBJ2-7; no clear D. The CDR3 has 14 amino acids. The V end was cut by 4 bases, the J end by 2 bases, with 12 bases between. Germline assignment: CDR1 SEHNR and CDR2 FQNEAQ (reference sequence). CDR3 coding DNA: TGTGCCAGCAGCTCTCCCGGCCGACCCTACGAGCAGTACTTC. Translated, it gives CASSSPGRPYEQYF.

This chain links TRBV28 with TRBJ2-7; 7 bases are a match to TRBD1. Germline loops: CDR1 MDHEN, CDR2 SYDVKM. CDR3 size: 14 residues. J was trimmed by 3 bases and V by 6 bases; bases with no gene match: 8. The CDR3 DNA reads TGTGCCAGCAGCCGACAGGGCACCCTCTACGAGCAGTACTTC. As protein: CASSRQGTLYEQYF.

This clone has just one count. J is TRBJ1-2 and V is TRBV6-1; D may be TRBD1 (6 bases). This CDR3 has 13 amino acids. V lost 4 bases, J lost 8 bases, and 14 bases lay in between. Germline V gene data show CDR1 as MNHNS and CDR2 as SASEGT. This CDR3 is CASSGGGFLGYTF. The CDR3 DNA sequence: TGTGCCAGCAGTGGAGGGGGGTTTTTGGGCTACACCTTC.

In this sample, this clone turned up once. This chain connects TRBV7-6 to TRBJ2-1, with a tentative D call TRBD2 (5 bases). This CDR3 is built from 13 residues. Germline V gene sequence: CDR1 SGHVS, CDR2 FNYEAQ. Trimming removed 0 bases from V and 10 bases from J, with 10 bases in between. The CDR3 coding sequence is TGTGCCAGCAGCTTAGCGCTGAGGGAGGAGCAGTTCTTC. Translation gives CASSLALREEQFF.